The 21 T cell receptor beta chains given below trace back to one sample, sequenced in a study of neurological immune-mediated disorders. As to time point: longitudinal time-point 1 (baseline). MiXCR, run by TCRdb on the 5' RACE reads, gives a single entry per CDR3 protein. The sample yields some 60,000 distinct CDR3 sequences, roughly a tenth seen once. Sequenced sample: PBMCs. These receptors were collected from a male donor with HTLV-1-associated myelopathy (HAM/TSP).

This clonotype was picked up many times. The DNA of the CDR3 is TGTGCCAGCAGCTTTGGACTAGACAATGAGCAGTTCTTC. It translates to CASSFGLDNEQFF. The chain couples TRBV7-3 to TRBJ2-1, with 7 bases that match TRBD2. Germline-derived CDR1 and CDR2 are SGHTA and FQGTGA. Unmatched junction bases numbered 1, after V lost 3 bases and J lost 5 bases. This CDR3 is 13 amino acids long.

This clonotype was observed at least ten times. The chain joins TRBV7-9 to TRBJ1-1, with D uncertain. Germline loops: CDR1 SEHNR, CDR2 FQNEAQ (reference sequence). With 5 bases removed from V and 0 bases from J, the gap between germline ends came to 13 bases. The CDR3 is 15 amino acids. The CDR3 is CASSLGSRVNTEAFF. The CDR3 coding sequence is TGTGCCAGCAGCCTAGGCTCTAGGGTGAACACTGAAGCTTTCTTT.

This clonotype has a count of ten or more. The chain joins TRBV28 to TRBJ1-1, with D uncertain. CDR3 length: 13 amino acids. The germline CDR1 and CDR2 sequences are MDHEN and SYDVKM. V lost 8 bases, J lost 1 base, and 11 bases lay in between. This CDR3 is CASWYRANTEAFF. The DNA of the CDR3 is TGTGCCAGCTGGTATCGGGCGAACACTGAAGCTTTCTTT. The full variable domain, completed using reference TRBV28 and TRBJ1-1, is DVKVTQSSRYLVKRTGEKVFLECVQDMDHENMFWYRQDPGLGLRLIYFSYDVKMKEKGDIPEGYSVSREKKERFSLILESASTNQTSMYLCASWYRANTEAFFGQGTRLTVV.

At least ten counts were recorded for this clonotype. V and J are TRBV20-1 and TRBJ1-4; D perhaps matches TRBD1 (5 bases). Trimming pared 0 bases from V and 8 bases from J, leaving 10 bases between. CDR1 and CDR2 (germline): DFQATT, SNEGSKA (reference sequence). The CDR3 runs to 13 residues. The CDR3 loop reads CSAREDPGEKLFF. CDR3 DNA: TGCAGTGCTAGAGAGGACCCAGGGGAAAAACTGTTTTTT.

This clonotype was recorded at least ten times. CDR3 DNA: TGTGCCATCAGTGAGTCAGGACAGGCTAATTCACCCCTCCACTTT. It yields the protein CAISESGQANSPLHF. V usage is TRBV10-3 and J usage is TRBJ1-6; TRBD1 aligns across 7 bases. J gave up 6 bases and V 0 bases, and 2 bases lay outside the gene matches. The CDR3 spans 15 residues. Germline V CDR1 and CDR2: ENHRY, SYGVKD.

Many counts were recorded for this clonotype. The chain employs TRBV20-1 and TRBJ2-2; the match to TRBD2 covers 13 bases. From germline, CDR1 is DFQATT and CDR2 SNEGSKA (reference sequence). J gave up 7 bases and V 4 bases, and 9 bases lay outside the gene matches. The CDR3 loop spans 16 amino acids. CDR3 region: CSATRTSGGGGGELFF. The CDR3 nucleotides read TGCAGTGCTACCCGGACTAGCGGGGGCGGGGGCGGGGAGCTGTTTTTT.

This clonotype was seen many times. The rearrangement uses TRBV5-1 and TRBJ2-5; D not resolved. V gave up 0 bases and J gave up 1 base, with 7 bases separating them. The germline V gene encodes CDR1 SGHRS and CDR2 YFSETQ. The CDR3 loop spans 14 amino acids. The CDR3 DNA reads TGCGCCAGCAGCTTGGGGGTCGCCCAAGAGACCCAGTACTTC. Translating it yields CASSLGVAQETQYF. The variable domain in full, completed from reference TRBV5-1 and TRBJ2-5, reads KAGVTQTPRYLIKTRGQQVTLSCSPISGHRSVSWYQQTPGQGLQFLFEYFSETQRNKGNFPGRFSGRQFSNSRSEMNVSTLELGDSALYLCASSLGVAQETQYFGPGTRLLVL.

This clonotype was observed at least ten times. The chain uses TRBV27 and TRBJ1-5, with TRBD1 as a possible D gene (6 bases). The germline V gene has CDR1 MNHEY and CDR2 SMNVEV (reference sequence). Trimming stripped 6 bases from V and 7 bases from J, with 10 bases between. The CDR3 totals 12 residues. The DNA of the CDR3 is TGTGCCAGCAGGGGCAGGGGACAGCCCCAGCATTTT. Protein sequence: CASRGRGQPQHF.

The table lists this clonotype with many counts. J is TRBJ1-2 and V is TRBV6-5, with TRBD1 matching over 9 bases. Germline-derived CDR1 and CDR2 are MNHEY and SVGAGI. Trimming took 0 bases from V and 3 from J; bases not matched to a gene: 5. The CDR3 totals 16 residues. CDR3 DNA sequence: TGTGCCAGCAGTTACTCCGGGACAGGGAGGCACTATGGCTACACCTTC. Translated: CASSYSGTGRHYGYTF.

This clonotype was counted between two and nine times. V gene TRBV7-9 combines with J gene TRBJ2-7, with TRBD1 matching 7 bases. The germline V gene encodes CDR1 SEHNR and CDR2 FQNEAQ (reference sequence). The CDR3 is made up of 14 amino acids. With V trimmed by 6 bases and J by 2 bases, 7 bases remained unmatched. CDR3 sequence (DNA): TGTGCCAGCAGGAAGACAGGGTCTGCCTACGAGCAGTACTTC. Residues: CASRKTGSAYEQYF. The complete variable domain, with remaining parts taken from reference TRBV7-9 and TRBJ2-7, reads DTGVSQNPRHKITKRGQNVTFRCDPISEHNRLYWYRQTLGQGPEFLTYFQNEAQLEKSRLLSDRFSAERPKGSFSTLEIQRTEQGDSAMYLCASRKTGSAYEQYFGPGTRLTVT.

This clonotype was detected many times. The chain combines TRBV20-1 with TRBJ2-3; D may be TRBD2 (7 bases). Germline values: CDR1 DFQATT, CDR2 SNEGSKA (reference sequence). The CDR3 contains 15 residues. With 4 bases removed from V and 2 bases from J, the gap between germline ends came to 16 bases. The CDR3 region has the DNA TGCAGTGCTACGGGGGGCCGGGACAACACAGATACGCAGTATTTT. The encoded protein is CSATGGRDNTDTQYF.

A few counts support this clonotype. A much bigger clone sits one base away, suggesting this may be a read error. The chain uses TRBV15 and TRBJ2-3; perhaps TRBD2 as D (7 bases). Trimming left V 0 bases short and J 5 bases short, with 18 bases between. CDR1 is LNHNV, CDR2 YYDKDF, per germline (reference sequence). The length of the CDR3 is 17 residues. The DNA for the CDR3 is TGTGCCACCAGCAGAGAACGAAGGCGGGGGCGCATAGATACGCAGTATTTT. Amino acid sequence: CATSRERRRGRIDTQYF. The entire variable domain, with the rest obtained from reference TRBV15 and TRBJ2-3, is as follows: DAMVIQNPRYQVTQFGKPVTLSCSQTLNHNVMYWYQQKSSQAPKLLFHYYDKDFNNEADTPDNFQSRRPNTSFCFLDIRSPGLGDTAMYLCATSRERRRGRIDTQYFGPGTRLTVL.

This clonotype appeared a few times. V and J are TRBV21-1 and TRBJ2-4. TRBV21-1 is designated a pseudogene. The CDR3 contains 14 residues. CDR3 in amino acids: CASSKMKAKNIQYF. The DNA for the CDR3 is TGTGCCAGCAGCAAAATGAAAGCCAAAAACATTCAGTACTTC.

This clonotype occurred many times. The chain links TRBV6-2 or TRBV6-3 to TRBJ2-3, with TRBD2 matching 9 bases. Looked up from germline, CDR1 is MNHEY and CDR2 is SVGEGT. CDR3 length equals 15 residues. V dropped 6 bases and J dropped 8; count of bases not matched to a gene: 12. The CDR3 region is CASSIGGGAEATQYF. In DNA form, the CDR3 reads TGTGCCAGCAGCATAGGCGGGGGGGCCGAGGCTACGCAGTATTTT.

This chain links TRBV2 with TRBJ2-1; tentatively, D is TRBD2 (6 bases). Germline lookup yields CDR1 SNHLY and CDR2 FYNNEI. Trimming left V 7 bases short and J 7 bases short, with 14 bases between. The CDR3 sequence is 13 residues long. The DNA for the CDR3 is TGTGCCAGCAAGGAGACGGCGGGGAATGAGCAGTTCTTC. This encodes CASKETAGNEQFF.

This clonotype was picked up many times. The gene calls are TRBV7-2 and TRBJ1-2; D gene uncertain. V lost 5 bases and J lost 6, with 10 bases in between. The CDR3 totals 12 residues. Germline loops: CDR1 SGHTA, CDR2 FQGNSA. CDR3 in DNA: TGTGCCAGCAGCCAAACAAGTCATGGCTACACCTTC. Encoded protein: CASSQTSHGYTF.

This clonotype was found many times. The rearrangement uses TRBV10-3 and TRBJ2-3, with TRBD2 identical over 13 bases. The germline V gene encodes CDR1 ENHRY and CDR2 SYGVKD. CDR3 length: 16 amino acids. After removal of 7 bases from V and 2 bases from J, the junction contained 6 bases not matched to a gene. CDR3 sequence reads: CAIMGLAGTSTDTQYF. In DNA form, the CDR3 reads TGTGCCATCATGGGACTAGCGGGGACTTCCACAGATACGCAGTATTTT.

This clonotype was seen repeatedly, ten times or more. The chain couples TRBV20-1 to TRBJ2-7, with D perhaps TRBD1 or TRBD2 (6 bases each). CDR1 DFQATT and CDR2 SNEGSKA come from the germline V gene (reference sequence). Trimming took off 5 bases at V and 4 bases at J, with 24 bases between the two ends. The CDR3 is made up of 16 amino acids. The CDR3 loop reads CSASPPGQRGTYEQYF. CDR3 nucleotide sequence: TGCAGTGCTTCGCCCCCCGGACAGCGAGGGACTTACGAGCAGTACTTC.

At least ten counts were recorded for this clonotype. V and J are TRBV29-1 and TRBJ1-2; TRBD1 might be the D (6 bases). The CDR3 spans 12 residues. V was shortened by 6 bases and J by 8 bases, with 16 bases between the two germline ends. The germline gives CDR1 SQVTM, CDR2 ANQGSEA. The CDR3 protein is CSVTDSLGGYTF. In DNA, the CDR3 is TGCAGCGTGACGGACAGTCTGGGGGGCTACACCTTC.

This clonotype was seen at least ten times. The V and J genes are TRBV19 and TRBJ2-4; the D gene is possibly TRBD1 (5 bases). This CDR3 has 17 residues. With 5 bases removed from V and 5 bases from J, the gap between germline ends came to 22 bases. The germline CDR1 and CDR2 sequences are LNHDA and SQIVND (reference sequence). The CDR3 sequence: CASSDSTIWGYQNIQYF. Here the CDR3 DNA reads TGTGCCAGTAGTGATTCAACTATATGGGGCTATCAAAACATTCAGTACTTC.

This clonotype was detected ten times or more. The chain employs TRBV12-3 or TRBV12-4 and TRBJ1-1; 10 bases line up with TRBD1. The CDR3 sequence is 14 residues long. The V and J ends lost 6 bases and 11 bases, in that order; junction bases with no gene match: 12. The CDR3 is CASRMTGGFEEAFF. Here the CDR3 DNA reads TGTGCCAGCAGGATGACAGGGGGCTTCGAAGAGGCTTTCTTT.